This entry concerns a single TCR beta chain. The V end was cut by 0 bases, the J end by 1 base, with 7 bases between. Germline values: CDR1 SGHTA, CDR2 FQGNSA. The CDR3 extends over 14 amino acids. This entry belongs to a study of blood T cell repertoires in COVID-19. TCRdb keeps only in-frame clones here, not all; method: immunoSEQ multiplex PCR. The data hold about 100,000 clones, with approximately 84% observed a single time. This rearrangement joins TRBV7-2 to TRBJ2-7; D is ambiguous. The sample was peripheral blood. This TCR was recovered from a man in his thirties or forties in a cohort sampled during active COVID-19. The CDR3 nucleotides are TGTGCCAGCAGCTTAGCGGCAGGATCCTACGAGCAGTACTTC. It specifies CASSLAAGSYEQYF. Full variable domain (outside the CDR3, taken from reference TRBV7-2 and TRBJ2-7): GAGVSQSPSNKVTEKGKDVELRCDPISGHTALYWYRQSLGQGLEFLIYFQGNSAPDKSGLPSDRFSAERTGGSVSTLTIQRTQQEDSAVYLCASSLAAGSYEQYFGPGTRLTVT.